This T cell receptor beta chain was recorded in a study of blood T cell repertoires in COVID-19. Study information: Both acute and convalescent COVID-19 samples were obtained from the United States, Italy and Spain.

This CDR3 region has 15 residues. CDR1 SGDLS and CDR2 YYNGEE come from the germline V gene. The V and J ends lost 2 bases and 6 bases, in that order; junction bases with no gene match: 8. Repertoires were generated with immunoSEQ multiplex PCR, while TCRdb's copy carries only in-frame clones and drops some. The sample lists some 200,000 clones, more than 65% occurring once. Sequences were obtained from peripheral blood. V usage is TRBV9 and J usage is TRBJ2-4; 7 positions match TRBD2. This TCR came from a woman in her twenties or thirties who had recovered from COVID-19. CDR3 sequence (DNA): TGTGCCAGCAGCGTTGGACTAGTAGGGGTAAACATTCAGTACTTC. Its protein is CASSVGLVGVNIQYF.